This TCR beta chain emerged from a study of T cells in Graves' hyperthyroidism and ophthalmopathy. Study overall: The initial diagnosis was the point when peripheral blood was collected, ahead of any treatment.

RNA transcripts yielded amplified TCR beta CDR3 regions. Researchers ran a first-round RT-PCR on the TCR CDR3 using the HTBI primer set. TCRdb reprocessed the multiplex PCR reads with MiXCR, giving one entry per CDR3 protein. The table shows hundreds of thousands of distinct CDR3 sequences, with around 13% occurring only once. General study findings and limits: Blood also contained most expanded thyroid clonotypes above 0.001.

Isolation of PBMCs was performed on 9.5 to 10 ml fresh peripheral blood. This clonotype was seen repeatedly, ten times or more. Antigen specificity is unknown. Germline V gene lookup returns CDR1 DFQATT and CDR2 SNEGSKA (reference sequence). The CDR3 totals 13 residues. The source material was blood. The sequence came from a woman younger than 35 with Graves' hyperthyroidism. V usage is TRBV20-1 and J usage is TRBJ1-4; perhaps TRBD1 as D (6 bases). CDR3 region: CSPRGGPEEKLFF. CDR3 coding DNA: TGCAGCCCCCGGGGGGGGCCCGAGGAAAAACTGTTTTTT.